This T cell receptor beta chain is from a study of post-analysis software for immune sequencing data. With regard to this clonotype: Antigen unknown.

Prepared libraries of TCR beta cDNA carried unique molecular identifiers. TCRdb passed the PCR reads through MiXCR, listing each CDR3 protein once. The profile shows fewer than 600,000 distinct CDR3 sequences, under 55% of them singletons. The CDR3 runs to 13 residues. The germline V gene has CDR1 SQVTM and CDR2 ANQGSEA. V was pared by 5 bases and J by 1 base, with 11 bases between. Study-level points and caveats: A handful of TRBV segments (TRBV5-6, TRBV5-1 and TRBV20-1 among them) occurred more frequently in patients than in controls.

The sequence derives from a girl aged 10-17 years with multiple sclerosis. The sequenced sample consisted of blood. The gene calls are TRBV29-1 and TRBJ1-1; a weak D match, TRBD1 (6 bases). Written as DNA, the CDR3 is TGCAGCGTTAGGGGGGGGCCGAACACTGAAGCTTTCTTT. This sequence encodes CSVRGGPNTEAFF.